These T cell receptor beta chains were read from a single sample in a study of immunodeficiency. The assay was immunoSEQ multiplex PCR, and TCRdb's table has in-frame clones only and misses some. Here the sample spans a few thousand clones, 86% being singletons. Sequencing was carried out using CD4+ T cells from blood. The source of these receptors is a woman between 18 and 29 years old with POLD1 deficiency. The CDR3 runs from the conserved cysteine through the conserved F or W. The order of the fields is J gene, V gene, D gene, clone size, CDR3 DNA, CDR3 protein. A D gene is named only where the DNA matches it firmly. Rows may omit the clone size; those that give it use once, few, many or a size class.

J gene: TRBJ2-1; V gene: TRBV20-1; D gene: -; clone size: -; CDR3 DNA: TGCAGTGCTAGTGATTCCTACAATGAGCAGTTCTTC; CDR3 protein: CSASDSYNEQFF
J gene: TRBJ1-4; V gene: TRBV6-5; D gene: TRBD1; clone size: -; CDR3 DNA: TGTGCCAGCAGTTACCGACAGGGACGTGAAAAACTGTTTTTT; CDR3 protein: CASSYRQGREKLFF
J gene: TRBJ1-1; V gene: TRBV7-2; D gene: -; clone size: few; CDR3 DNA: TGTGCCAGCAGCTTTAAAACTTCACGGATTGAAGCTTTCTTT; CDR3 protein: CASSFKTSRIEAFF
J gene: TRBJ1-5; V gene: TRBV6-2/TRBV6-3; D gene: -; clone size: -; CDR3 DNA: TGTGCCAGCAGTTATGGGGTTCTAGGGTCCCAGCCCCAGCATTTT; CDR3 protein: CASSYGVLGSQPQHF
J gene: TRBJ1-2; V gene: TRBV19; D gene: -; clone size: -; CDR3 DNA: TGTGCCAGTAGTATCGACGGATTCTATGGCTACACCTTC; CDR3 protein: CASSIDGFYGYTF
J gene: TRBJ1-2; V gene: TRBV18; D gene: -; clone size: -; CDR3 DNA: TGTGCCAGCTCATTCAGGGGTGAGGGCTACACCTTC; CDR3 protein: CASSFRGEGYTF
J gene: TRBJ2-5; V gene: TRBV29-1; D gene: -; clone size: -; CDR3 DNA: TGCAGCGGGGGGACATACCAAGAGACCCAGTACTTC; CDR3 protein: CSGGTYQETQYF
J gene: TRBJ1-5; V gene: TRBV2; D gene: TRBD1; clone size: -; CDR3 DNA: TGTGCCAGCAAAACCGGGACAGTTAGCAATCAGCCCCAGCATTTT; CDR3 protein: CASKTGTVSNQPQHF
J gene: TRBJ2-3; V gene: TRBV18; D gene: -; clone size: once; CDR3 DNA: TGTGCCAGCTCACCTCGGGACGGCACAGATACGCAGTATTTT; CDR3 protein: CASSPRDGTDTQYF
J gene: TRBJ2-1; V gene: TRBV27; D gene: TRBD2; clone size: once; CDR3 DNA: TGTGCCAGCAGTCCCCGACTAGCGGGAGCCAATGAGCAGTTCTTC; CDR3 protein: CASSPRLAGANEQFF
J gene: TRBJ1-3; V gene: TRBV15; D gene: TRBD1; clone size: -; CDR3 DNA: TGTGCCACCAGCAGAGAGCTACAGGGGTCTGGAAACACCATATATTTT; CDR3 protein: CATSRELQGSGNTIYF
J gene: TRBJ1-5; V gene: TRBV6-4; D gene: -; clone size: few; CDR3 DNA: TGTGCCAGCAGTGACTCTGGATCGCGGGGCAATCAGCCCCAGCATTTT; CDR3 protein: CASSDSGSRGNQPQHF
J gene: TRBJ1-6; V gene: TRBV27; D gene: -; clone size: -; CDR3 DNA: TGTGCCAGCGCCGCTGAGGGATACTATAATTCACCCCTCCACTTT; CDR3 protein: CASAAEGYYNSPLHF
J gene: TRBJ1-2; V gene: TRBV3-1/TRBV3-2; D gene: -; clone size: once; CDR3 DNA: TGTGCCAGCAGCCTTACATCCAAAGTTGGCTACACCTTC; CDR3 protein: CASSLTSKVGYTF
J gene: TRBJ1-2; V gene: TRBV6-1; D gene: -; clone size: -; CDR3 DNA: TGTGCCAGCAGTGAATGGGGATTGCAGGACTCTGGCTACACCTTC; CDR3 protein: CASSEWGLQDSGYTF
J gene: TRBJ1-2; V gene: TRBV14; D gene: -; clone size: once; CDR3 DNA: TGTGCCAGCAGCCAAGCGGGCCCTAGGGACTATGGCTACACCTTC; CDR3 protein: CASSQAGPRDYGYTF
J gene: TRBJ1-2; V gene: TRBV29-1; D gene: -; clone size: -; CDR3 DNA: TGCAGCGTGTACAGTAACTATGGCTACACCTTC; CDR3 protein: CSVYSNYGYTF
J gene: TRBJ2-7; V gene: TRBV19; D gene: -; clone size: -; CDR3 DNA: TGTGCCAGTCCGCTCGGGAGTTCCAGGTCCTACGAGCAGTACTTC; CDR3 protein: CASPLGSSRSYEQYF
J gene: TRBJ2-3; V gene: TRBV5-1; D gene: -; clone size: -; CDR3 DNA: TGCGCCAGCCGGGAGACTAGTGTCAGCACAGATACGCAGTATTTT; CDR3 protein: CASRETSVSTDTQYF
J gene: TRBJ2-5; V gene: TRBV28; D gene: -; clone size: -; CDR3 DNA: TGTGCCAGCAGGCCACACGATGGCACCCAGTACTTC; CDR3 protein: CASRPHDGTQYF
J gene: TRBJ2-5; V gene: TRBV7-2; D gene: TRBD2; clone size: -; CDR3 DNA: TGTGCCAGCAAGCGGGGCGGTCAAGAGACCCAGTACTTC; CDR3 protein: CASKRGGQETQYF
J gene: TRBJ2-3; V gene: TRBV5-4; D gene: TRBD2; clone size: -; CDR3 DNA: TGTGCCAGCAGATTCGGGACTAGCGGCGGCACAGATACGCAGTATTTT; CDR3 protein: CASRFGTSGGTDTQYF
J gene: TRBJ2-5; V gene: TRBV18; D gene: -; clone size: -; CDR3 DNA: TGTGCCAGCTCACCACAAGAGACCCAGTACTTC; CDR3 protein: CASSPQETQYF
J gene: TRBJ1-5; V gene: TRBV19; D gene: -; clone size: once; CDR3 DNA: TGTGCCAGTAGTATAGGGGGTCGGGGGGGTCAGCCCCAGCATTTT; CDR3 protein: CASSIGGRGGQPQHF
J gene: TRBJ2-6; V gene: TRBV30; D gene: -; clone size: -; CDR3 DNA: TGTGCCTTCCGGACGGTCTCTGGGGCCAACGTCCTGACTTTC; CDR3 protein: CAFRTVSGANVLTF
J gene: TRBJ2-5; V gene: TRBV27; D gene: TRBD2; clone size: -; CDR3 DNA: TGTGCCAGCAGTTTACTAGCGGGAGAGGAGACCCAGTACTTC; CDR3 protein: CASSLLAGEETQYF
J gene: TRBJ2-7; V gene: TRBV2; D gene: -; clone size: -; CDR3 DNA: TGTGCCAGTGGGACGGCCTGGGGGCAGTACTTC; CDR3 protein: CASGTAWGQYF
J gene: TRBJ2-3; V gene: TRBV28; D gene: -; clone size: -; CDR3 DNA: TGTGCCAGCAGGCGGGACGTGCTCTCAAGCACAGATACGCAGTATTTT; CDR3 protein: CASRRDVLSSTDTQYF
J gene: TRBJ2-1; V gene: TRBV24-1; D gene: TRBD2; clone size: -; CDR3 DNA: TGTGCCACCAGTGACTCCGGGACTAGCGGGGTCTTCAGCTCCTACAATGAGCAGTTCTTC; CDR3 protein: CATSDSGTSGVFSSYNEQFF
J gene: TRBJ2-2; V gene: TRBV27; D gene: TRBD2; clone size: -; CDR3 DNA: TGTGCCAGCAGACCACTAGCGGTTAACACCGGGGAGCTGTTTTTT; CDR3 protein: CASRPLAVNTGELFF
J gene: TRBJ2-7; V gene: TRBV28; D gene: TRBD2; clone size: -; CDR3 DNA: TGTGCCAGCAGGACGGGAGGACCCTACGAGCAGTACTTC; CDR3 protein: CASRTGGPYEQYF
J gene: TRBJ2-7; V gene: TRBV5-1; D gene: TRBD2; clone size: -; CDR3 DNA: TGCGCCAGCAGCTTGGAGTTAGCGGGAGGCTACGAGCAGTACTTC; CDR3 protein: CASSLELAGGYEQYF
J gene: TRBJ1-5; V gene: TRBV12-5; D gene: -; clone size: -; CDR3 DNA: TGTGCTAGTGGTTTGCCAAATCAGCCCCAGCATTTT; CDR3 protein: CASGLPNQPQHF
J gene: TRBJ2-2; V gene: TRBV19; D gene: TRBD1; clone size: -; CDR3 DNA: TGTGCCAGTAGTCCCCTACAGGGGGCGAAGCGGGAGCTGTTTTTT; CDR3 protein: CASSPLQGAKRELFF
J gene: TRBJ2-1; V gene: TRBV2; D gene: -; clone size: -; CDR3 DNA: TGTGCCCCCGGTAGGAGTGAGCAGTTCTTC; CDR3 protein: CAPGRSEQFF
J gene: TRBJ2-7; V gene: TRBV5-5; D gene: TRBD1; clone size: -; CDR3 DNA: TGTGCCAGCAGCCGACAGGGAGATTCCTACGAACAGTACTTC; CDR3 protein: CASSRQGDSYEQYF
J gene: TRBJ1-1; V gene: TRBV7-9; D gene: -; clone size: -; CDR3 DNA: TGTGCCAGCAGCGTTATGGGGGGGAGCTTGAACACTGAAGCTTTCTTT; CDR3 protein: CASSVMGGSLNTEAFF
J gene: TRBJ2-1; V gene: TRBV5-1; D gene: -; clone size: -; CDR3 DNA: TGCGCCAGCAGCTTGGGTGGAGATCACAATGAGCAGTTCTTC; CDR3 protein: CASSLGGDHNEQFF
J gene: TRBJ1-2; V gene: TRBV10-3; D gene: TRBD1; clone size: -; CDR3 DNA: TGTGCCATCAGTGAGGGGACAGGGAATATCTATGGCTACACCTTC; CDR3 protein: CAISEGTGNIYGYTF
J gene: TRBJ1-4; V gene: TRBV6-6; D gene: TRBD1; clone size: -; CDR3 DNA: TGTGCCAGCAGGATCGGACAGGGGCCTGGGGAAAAACTGTTTTTT; CDR3 protein: CASRIGQGPGEKLFF
J gene: TRBJ2-1; V gene: TRBV20-1; D gene: -; clone size: once; CDR3 DNA: TGCAGTGCTTCCCGTAGGGGTGAGCAGTTCTTC; CDR3 protein: CSASRRGEQFF
J gene: TRBJ2-6; V gene: TRBV25-1; D gene: -; clone size: few; CDR3 DNA: TGTGCCAGCAGTGAAGTTGGGGCCAACGTCCTGACTTTC; CDR3 protein: CASSEVGANVLTF
J gene: TRBJ2-2; V gene: TRBV16; D gene: -; clone size: -; CDR3 DNA: TGTGCCAGCACAAGCCCTAATCCGAACACCGGGGAGCTGTTTTTT; CDR3 protein: CASTSPNPNTGELFF
J gene: TRBJ2-7; V gene: TRBV19; D gene: -; clone size: -; CDR3 DNA: TGTGCCAGTAGTATACAAATAGGGGGCTACGAGCAGTACTTC; CDR3 protein: CASSIQIGGYEQYF
J gene: TRBJ1-4; V gene: TRBV2; D gene: -; clone size: -; CDR3 DNA: TGTGCCTCCCAGAACCCACGGGCAACTAATGAAAAACTGTTTTTT; CDR3 protein: CASQNPRATNEKLFF
J gene: TRBJ2-7; V gene: TRBV19; D gene: -; clone size: -; CDR3 DNA: TGTGCCAGTAGTGCCCGCTTAGTAGCCTACGAGCAGTACTTC; CDR3 protein: CASSARLVAYEQYF
J gene: TRBJ2-5; V gene: TRBV5-1; D gene: -; clone size: -; CDR3 DNA: TGCGCCAGCAGCTTGGTCGGGACGGGGGAGACCCAGTACTTC; CDR3 protein: CASSLVGTGETQYF
J gene: TRBJ2-7; V gene: TRBV10-2; D gene: -; clone size: -; CDR3 DNA: TGCGCCAGCAGCTGGAACAGGGCCCCTCTCGAGCAGTGCTTC; CDR3 protein: CASSWNRAPLEQCF
J gene: TRBJ1-6; V gene: TRBV2; D gene: -; clone size: -; CDR3 DNA: TGTGCCAGCAGTCTGAGGGGTCCGGGTAATTCACCCCTCCACTTT; CDR3 protein: CASSLRGPGNSPLHF